These T cell receptor beta chains were read from a single sample in a study of blood T cell repertoires in COVID-19. The method was immunoSEQ multiplex PCR; TCRdb's version includes in-frame clones alone and lacks a portion of them. The sample lists fewer than 200,000 clones, around nine tenths occurring once. The specimen sequenced was peripheral blood. Every receptor here comes from an older woman with COVID-19, enrolled during active disease. Both conserved end residues are part of each CDR3. D genes are given only for firm matches. The size entry is marked missing in some rows and otherwise reads once, few, many or a size class.

V gene	D gene	clone size	J gene	CDR3 DNA	CDR3 protein
TRBV7-9	TRBD1	-	TRBJ2-7	TGTGCCAGCAGCTTAGTTACAGGGGGCGTTTACTTC	CASSLVTGGVYF
TRBV15	-	once	TRBJ2-3	TGTGCCACCAGCAGAAGGTTATCAGGAATTGGCACAGATACGCAGTATTTT	CATSRRLSGIGTDTQYF
TRBV19	TRBD1	-	TRBJ1-2	TGTGCCAGTAGTCGGGACAGGGCTCGGGGCTACACCTTC	CASSRDRARGYTF
TRBV12-5	-	-	TRBJ1-4	TGTGCTAGTGGTTTGGAGAGTGGGCGAGAAAAACTGTTTTTT	CASGLESGREKLFF
TRBV18	TRBD2	-	TRBJ2-3	TGTGCCAGCTCACTCAGTCAAGCGGGAAACGTAGATACGCAGTATTTT	CASSLSQAGNVDTQYF
TRBV11-2	TRBD2	once	TRBJ2-1	TGTGCCAGCAGCCAACAGACTAGCGGGGCGATCAATGAGCAGTTCTTC	CASSQQTSGAINEQFF
TRBV4-3	-	-	TRBJ1-2	TGCGCCAGCAGCCAAGGGAACAGTTATGGCTACACCTTC	CASSQGNSYGYTF
TRBV13	-	-	TRBJ2-7	TGTGCCAGCAGCTTGGGGGCAGGGTTCCCCTACGAGCAGTACTTC	CASSLGAGFPYEQYF
TRBV6-5	-	-	TRBJ1-2	TGTGCCAGCAGCTGGGACCGCCGGGGGGGCTACACCTTC	CASSWDRRGGYTF
TRBV5-1	TRBD2	once	TRBJ2-7	TGCGCCAGCAGCGGGATAGCGGGAGGGCCCCACGAGCAGTACTTC	CASSGIAGGPHEQYF
TRBV7-3	-	-	TRBJ2-2	TGTGCCAGCAGCTTGTCAGGGAACACCGGGGAGCTGTTTTTT	CASSLSGNTGELFF
TRBV10-3	-	-	TRBJ1-4	TGTGCCATCAGTGATTCAGGGCGCGGGAGTGAAAAACTGTTTTTT	CAISDSGRGSEKLFF
TRBV18	TRBD2	-	TRBJ2-3	TGTGCCAGCTCAATAACTAGCGGGACAATAGATACGCAGTATTTT	CASSITSGTIDTQYF
TRBV3-1/TRBV3-2	-	-	TRBJ2-7	TGTGCCAGCAGCAAAAATGGAGACCCGAGCTCCTACGAGCAGTACTTC	CASSKNGDPSSYEQYF
TRBV27	-	-	TRBJ1-1	TGTGCCAGCAGTTTCTACACAGGGAACACTGAAGCTTTCTTT	CASSFYTGNTEAFF
TRBV18	-	-	TRBJ1-1	TGTGCCAGCTCAATAATCGGGGTGAGCACTGAAGCTTTCTTT	CASSIIGVSTEAFF
TRBV9	TRBD2	-	TRBJ2-3	TGTGCCAGCAGATCGAGCGGGAGTGATACGCAGTATTTT	CASRSSGSDTQYF
TRBV5-1	TRBD1	-	TRBJ1-5	TGCGCCAGCAGCTTGGAGGGACAGGATAATCAGCCCCAGCATTTT	CASSLEGQDNQPQHF
TRBV4-2	TRBD1	-	TRBJ2-7	TGTGCCAGCAGCTCAAGGACAGGGGGCGGTGAGCAGTACTTC	CASSSRTGGGEQYF
TRBV10-3	-	-	TRBJ1-2	TGTGCCATCAGTGAGTCGCCGGTTTATGGCTACACCTTC	CAISESPVYGYTF
TRBV14	-	-	TRBJ1-1	TGTGCCAGCAGCCAAGGAGGGGCAGGTGCGGGGGCTGAAGCTTTCTTT	CASSQGGAGAGAEAFF
TRBV5-1	-	once	TRBJ2-2	TGCGCCAGCAGCTTCCGGTTGGGCACGAACACCGGGGAGCTGTTTTTT	CASSFRLGTNTGELFF
TRBV4-2	TRBD1	-	TRBJ2-7	TGTGCCAGCAGCCAAGAGGGACAGATCTACGAGCAGTACTTC	CASSQEGQIYEQYF
TRBV10-3	TRBD2	-	TRBJ2-3	TGTGCCATCAGTCAATGGACTAGCGGGAGACGGGGACGGACAGATACGCAGTATTTT	CAISQWTSGRRGRTDTQYF
TRBV11-3	-	-	TRBJ2-7	TGTGCCAGCAGCTTCGGAGGGGGCCGGGAAAGTATCGTGCAGTACTTC	CASSFGGGRESIVQYF
TRBV6-5	TRBD1	-	TRBJ2-7	TGTGCCAGCAGTTACTTGCCCGACAGGGCCTACGAGCAGTACTTC	CASSYLPDRAYEQYF